This is a list of T cell receptor beta chains from one sample in a study of Ad26.COV2.S vaccination and SARS-CoV-2 variants. Sequenced by immunoSEQ multiplex PCR; TCRdb stores in-frame clones only, minus some. This table has a few hundred thousand clones, around four fifths appearing once. The sequencing used peripheral blood, collected in a trial of Ad26.COV2.S vaccine versus placebo. The receptors were sampled from a person aged 18-65 years who received the Ad26.COV2.S COVID-19 vaccine or a placebo. Each CDR3 is given with its conserved first and last residue. A D gene is named only where the DNA matches it firmly. Clone size is given for some rows only: seen once, a few or many times, or a class if the clone is expanded.

v_gene	abundance	j_gene	d_gene	len	CDR3nt	CDR3aa
TRBV29-1	-	TRBJ2-1	-	13	TGCAGCGCTTCGGGGGTGTCCTACAATGAGCAGTTCTTC	CSASGVSYNEQFF
TRBV6-5	-	TRBJ2-7	TRBD2	14	TGTGCCAGCATCGTAGCGGGTGGACCCTACGAGCAGTACTTC	CASIVAGGPYEQYF
TRBV7-2	-	TRBJ1-2	TRBD1	14	TGTGCCAGCAGCTCGAGACAGGGCAACTATGGCTACACCTTC	CASSSRQGNYGYTF
TRBV11-2	-	TRBJ1-6	TRBD1	14	TGTGCCAGCAGCCCTAGGACAGGGTATTCACCCCTCCACTTT	CASSPRTGYSPLHF
TRBV19	-	TRBJ2-3	TRBD2	16	TGTGCCAGCAGCACCTCCCAGCGGGGCCCCACAGATACGCAGTATTTT	CASSTSQRGPTDTQYF
TRBV5-4	-	TRBJ1-2	-	12	TGTGCCAGCAGAGGACCCACGGGAGGGTACACCTTC	CASRGPTGGYTF
TRBV7-2	-	TRBJ2-7	-	14	TGTGCCAGCAGCTTAGGGGGGAGGGGGTACGAGCAGTACTTC	CASSLGGRGYEQYF
TRBV4-1	once	TRBJ2-7	-	17	TGCGCCAGCAGCCAAGATTCCGGGGACTCACCGCCCTACGAGCAGTACTTC	CASSQDSGDSPPYEQYF
TRBV7-9	-	TRBJ2-5	-	14	TGTGCCAGCCATTCTACGTGGCTCGGAGAGACCCAGTACTTC	CASHSTWLGETQYF
TRBV5-1	-	TRBJ1-4	-	13	TGCGCCAGCAGCCGGGTGGGGGGTGAAAAACTGTTTTTT	CASSRVGGEKLFF
TRBV29-1	-	TRBJ2-7	TRBD1	12	TGCAGCGTTGAGGGGACAGACTACGAGCAGTACTTC	CSVEGTDYEQYF